One and the same sample provided the 9 T cell receptor beta chains below, sequenced in a study of T cell changes during pregnancy in multiple sclerosis. Using immunoSEQ multiplex PCR, the repertoire was profiled, and TCRdb retains in-frame clones only, with some absent. This sample yields approximately 99,000 clones, of which 90% are seen a single time; approximately 0.76% belongs to the top ten. The sample in question was peripheral blood, obtained in the second trimester of pregnancy. Receptors originate from a female donor in good health, enrolled as a control in a pregnancy study.

The chain recombines TRBV6-1 with TRBJ2-5, with D possibly being TRBD2 (6 bases). Trimming removed 0 bases at V and 5 bases at J, with 13 bases between. The CDR3 extends over 15 amino acids. CDR1 is MNHNS, CDR2 SASEGT, per germline. This CDR3 is CASSEARGLGETQYF. In DNA form, the CDR3 reads TGTGCCAGCAGTGAAGCGCGGGGACTGGGCGAGACCCAGTACTTC.

The gene calls are TRBV5-4 and TRBJ2-5; the D gene is possibly TRBD2 (6 bases). The CDR3 consists of 14 residues. Germline V gene sequence: CDR1 SGHNT, CDR2 YYREEE (reference sequence). The germline V and J ends were trimmed by 0 bases and 5 bases, with 11 bases remaining between them. The CDR3 DNA is TGTGCCAGCAGCTTGGCCGGGGGAAGGGAGACCCAGTACTTC. Its translation is CASSLAGGRETQYF.

The chain recombines TRBV7-9 with TRBJ2-3, with D unclear. Germline-derived CDR1 and CDR2 are SEHNR and FQNEAQ (reference sequence). The CDR3 is 12 residues long. V shed 2 bases and J shed 3 bases, with 3 bases lying between them. CDR3 region: CASSLLTDTQYF. The DNA of the CDR3 is TGTGCCAGCAGCTTACTGACAGATACGCAGTATTTT.

CDR3 DNA sequence: TGTGCCAGCTCCCCTACCGGGACAGGGGGTGTGAAACTGTTTTTT. Protein: CASSPTGTGGVKLFF. The chain has TRBV6-5 and TRBJ1-4; 11 bases map to TRBD1. This CDR3 is built from 15 residues. V was pared by 8 bases and J by 11 bases, with 13 bases of the junction left unmatched. Germline CDR1 is MNHEY and CDR2 is SVGAGI.

The chain couples TRBV5-4 to TRBJ2-1; 12 nucleotides match TRBD2. Germline V gene sequence: CDR1 SGHNT, CDR2 YYREEE (reference sequence). The CDR3 spans 17 residues. V gave up 0 bases and J gave up 2 bases; unmatched junction bases: 3. CDR3 protein: CASSLGWTSGTYNEQFF. The CDR3 DNA reads TGTGCCAGCAGCTTGGGGTGGACTAGCGGGACCTACAATGAGCAGTTCTTC.

The gene calls are TRBV6-5 and TRBJ1-2; a possible D gene is TRBD1 (5 bases). This CDR3 spans 14 amino acids. CDR1 and CDR2 (germline): MNHEY, SVGAGI. Trimming pared 2 bases from V and 8 bases from J, leaving 15 bases between. CDR3 loop: CASSYNAQGGGYTF. CDR3 coding DNA: TGTGCCAGCAGTTACAACGCGCAGGGAGGCGGCTACACCTTC.

The CDR3 coding sequence is TGTGCCAGCAAGGGGTCACAGGGCTACGAGCAGTACTTC. Its protein is CASKGSQGYEQYF. J is TRBJ2-7 and V is TRBV2, with D possibly being TRBD1 (6 bases). V lost 7 bases, J lost 3 bases, and 13 bases lay in between. Germline CDR1 SNHLY, CDR2 FYNNEI. The CDR3 runs 13 residues.

The CDR3 region is CASSFRLAGLDEQFF. The CDR3 coding sequence is TGTGCCAGCAGTTTCCGACTAGCGGGGCTTGATGAGCAGTTCTTC. The chain has TRBV27 and TRBJ2-1, with TRBD2 matching over 11 bases. The junction had 6 bases not matched to a gene; V was cut back by 3 bases and J by 8 bases. The germline CDR1 and CDR2 sequences are MNHEY and SMNVEV (reference sequence). The length of the CDR3 is 15 residues.

The gene calls are TRBV7-2 and TRBJ2-3, with TRBD1 as a possible D gene (6 bases). The germline V gene encodes CDR1 SGHTA and CDR2 FQGNSA. Between the trimmed V and J ends, which lost 5 bases and 2 bases, there was a span of 17 bases. The length of the CDR3 is 16 residues. For the CDR3, the DNA is TGTGCCAGCAGCGTTGGGGGCAGGGGATTCACAGATACGCAGTATTTT. Protein product: CASSVGGRGFTDTQYF.